The rows below give T cell receptor beta chains drawn from one sample of a study of blood T cells in healthy people across ages. TCRdb recomputed calls from the 5' RACE reads with MiXCR, one row per CDR3 protein. This sample carries around 1.5 million distinct CDR3 sequences, roughly 64% of them seen once, and the ten largest clones take under 8.5%. The sample comprised blood. These receptors all come from a man between 18 and 29 years old in good health. Each CDR3 is given with its conserved first and last residue. D genes are given only for firm matches. Where a row states a size, it is once, few, many or the class of an expanded clone; other rows omit it.

j_call clone_size d_call v_call cdr3_aa cdr3_nt
TRBJ2-4 NA NA TRBV28 CASSFGQFGQYF TGTGCCAGCAGTTTTGGGCAGTTCGGGCAGTACTTC
TRBJ2-7 NA NA TRBV7-9 CASSRTDREDEQYF TGTGCCAGCAGCCGAACCGACAGGGAGGACGAGCAGTACTTC
TRBJ2-5 few NA TRBV4-1 CASSHQQGTGETQYF TGCGCCAGCAGCCACCAACAGGGAACCGGGGAGACCCAGTACTTC
TRBJ1-2 once NA TRBV7-2 CASSPDILYGYTF TGTGCCAGCAGCCCGGATATCCTCTATGGCTACACCTTC
TRBJ1-1 NA NA TRBV12-5 CASGPQGPTEAFF TGTGCTAGTGGCCCACAGGGTCCGACTGAAGCTTTCTTT
TRBJ2-7 few TRBD1 TRBV6-6 CASSYSIQGAYEQYF TGTGCCAGCAGTTACTCAATCCAGGGGGCCTACGAGCAGTACTTC
TRBJ2-1 NA NA TRBV7-2 CASSSGLATFNEQFF TGTGCCAGCAGCTCCGGACTCGCTACCTTCAATGAGCAGTTCTTC
TRBJ1-4 NA NA TRBV4-3 CASSQVYSATNEKLFF TGCGCCAGCAGCCAAGTTTATTCTGCAACTAATGAAAAACTGTTTTTT
TRBJ1-2 NA TRBD1 TRBV4-1 CASSQGPGTGYRNYGYTF TGCGCCAGCAGCCAAGGACCCGGGACAGGGTACCGAAACTATGGCTACACCTTC
TRBJ2-3 few NA TRBV15 CATSGRLVGPSTDTQYF TGTGCCACCAGCGGGAGGCTAGTGGGCCCTAGCACAGATACGCAGTATTTT
TRBJ1-1 few TRBD1 TRBV7-9 CASSLGQGETEAFF TGTGCCAGCAGTTTGGGGCAGGGGGAAACTGAAGCTTTCTTT
TRBJ1-2 once TRBD1 TRBV3-1 CASSQEPGGYYGYTF TGTGCCAGCAGCCAAGAACCAGGGGGCTACTATGGCTACACCTTC
TRBJ1-1 few NA TRBV7-9 CASSVMGFTEAFF TGTGCCAGCAGCGTTATGGGGTTCACTGAAGCTTTCTTT
TRBJ1-1 NA NA TRBV29-1 CSYQPFLLNTEAFF TGCAGCTATCAACCGTTCCTCTTGAACACTGAAGCTTTCTTT
TRBJ2-1 NA NA TRBV10-3 CAISPSAGLGNEQFF TGTGCCATCAGTCCTAGCGCGGGGCTCGGGAATGAGCAGTTCTTC
TRBJ2-3 few NA TRBV27 CASSLFSTDTQYF TGTGCCAGCAGTTTATTTAGCACAGATACGCAGTATTTT
TRBJ1-2 NA NA TRBV20-1 CSARDPTQVVYTF TGCAGTGCTAGAGATCCAACCCAGGTAGTCTACACCTTC
TRBJ2-5 NA TRBD2 TRBV19 CASSNGPGRQYF TGTGCCAGTAGTAACGGGCCCGGGAGGCAGTACTTC
TRBJ1-1 NA NA TRBV5-5 CASSLGGLGAFF TGTGCCAGCAGCTTGGGGGGCCTTGGAGCTTTCTTT
TRBJ1-6 NA TRBD1 TRBV6-2/TRBV6-3 CASSTRDRLDNSPLHF TGTGCCAGCAGTACCCGGGACAGACTAGATAATTCACCCCTCCACTTT
TRBJ2-1 NA TRBD2 TRBV10-3 CAISENVGLAANEQFF TGTGCCATCAGTGAGAACGTGGGACTAGCGGCCAATGAGCAGTTCTTC
TRBJ2-7 NA TRBD1 TRBV6-2/TRBV6-3 CASSRQGSEQYF TGTGCCAGCAGCAGACAGGGTAGCGAGCAGTACTTC
TRBJ2-1 NA TRBD2 TRBV7-9 CASSLGGLAGVAYEQFF TGTGCCAGCAGCTTAGGCGGACTAGCGGGGGTCGCGTATGAGCAGTTCTTC
TRBJ1-5 NA NA TRBV4-2 CASSQEGGPGYQPQHF TGTGCCAGCAGCCAAGAAGGGGGGCCCGGATATCAGCCCCAGCATTTT
TRBJ2-7 NA NA TRBV5-1 CASSVRMTYEQYF TGCGCCAGCAGCGTACGGATGACCTACGAGCAGTACTTC
TRBJ1-1 NA NA TRBV28 CASSSRWSGEAFF TGTGCCAGCAGTTCGAGGTGGTCCGGGGAAGCTTTCTTT
TRBJ2-7 few NA TRBV7-9 CASTGNDEQYF TGTGCCAGCACAGGGAACGACGAGCAGTACTTC
TRBJ1-2 NA NA TRBV20-1 CSALLGGAGGYGYTF TGCAGTGCCCTACTTGGGGGTGCGGGGGGCTATGGCTACACCTTC
TRBJ2-7 NA NA TRBV20-1 CSARGRDGQRYEQYF TGCAGTGCTAGAGGCCGAGATGGACAGCGCTACGAGCAGTACTTC
TRBJ2-3 few TRBD2 TRBV4-2 CASSQEPSGGADTQYF TGTGCCAGCAGCCAAGAACCTAGCGGGGGGGCAGATACGCAGTATTTT
TRBJ2-1 NA NA TRBV4-3 CASSQDFWGYEQFF TGCGCCAGCAGCCAAGATTTTTGGGGCTATGAGCAGTTCTTC
TRBJ1-2 NA NA TRBV27 CASSPSAREYGYTF TGTGCCAGCAGCCCGAGTGCCCGAGAATATGGCTACACCTTC
TRBJ2-3 NA NA TRBV7-2 CASSPRGDPDTQYF TGTGCCAGCAGCCCGCGAGGGGACCCAGATACGCAGTATTTT
TRBJ2-4 NA TRBD2 TRBV12-3/TRBV12-4 CASSLNPGGDIQYF TGTGCCAGCAGTTTAAACCCTGGGGGGGACATTCAGTACTTC
TRBJ2-5 NA NA TRBV7-2 CASSLISGGLQETQYF TGTGCCAGCAGCTTAATTTCCGGGGGGCTCCAAGAGACCCAGTACTTC
TRBJ2-5 many NA TRBV20-1 CSARVPTGGETQYF TGCAGTGCTAGAGTCCCCACAGGCGGGGAGACCCAGTACTTC
TRBJ2-7 NA NA TRBV15 CATSRVTFGEQYF TGTGCCACCAGCAGAGTGACGTTCGGCGAGCAGTACTTC
TRBJ2-5 few TRBD2 TRBV6-1 CASSGLALRGVETQYF TGTGCCAGCTCGGGACTAGCTCTGAGGGGTGTTGAGACCCAGTACTTC
TRBJ2-3 NA NA TRBV4-2 CASSLGVGRRTDTQYF TGTGCCAGCAGCCTCGGGGTTGGACGGAGGACAGATACGCAGTATTTT
TRBJ2-7 NA TRBD1 TRBV7-9 CASSLGAGTGAYEQYF TGTGCCAGCAGCTTAGGGGCCGGGACAGGGGCCTACGAGCAGTACTTC
TRBJ2-1 NA NA TRBV15 CATSPGVGDEQFF TGTGCCACCAGCCCAGGAGTGGGGGATGAGCAGTTCTTC
TRBJ2-2 once TRBD1 TRBV4-1 CASSQGTGPNTGELFF TGCGCCAGCAGCCAAGGGACAGGGCCCAACACCGGGGAGCTGTTTTTT
TRBJ2-7 NA NA TRBV11-2 CASSLVPGLAYEQYF TGTGCCAGCAGCTTAGTTCCGGGCCTAGCCTACGAGCAGTACTTC
TRBJ2-7 NA NA TRBV29-1 CSVELADAYEQYF TGCAGCGTTGAACTTGCAGACGCCTACGAGCAGTACTTC
TRBJ2-5 NA NA TRBV5-1 CASSIGPGTGETQYF TGCGCCAGCAGCATCGGGCCTGGGACCGGTGAGACCCAGTACTTC
TRBJ1-2 few NA TRBV29-1 CSVEAGQDTYYGYTF TGCAGCGTTGAAGCGGGGCAGGACACTTACTATGGCTACACCTTC